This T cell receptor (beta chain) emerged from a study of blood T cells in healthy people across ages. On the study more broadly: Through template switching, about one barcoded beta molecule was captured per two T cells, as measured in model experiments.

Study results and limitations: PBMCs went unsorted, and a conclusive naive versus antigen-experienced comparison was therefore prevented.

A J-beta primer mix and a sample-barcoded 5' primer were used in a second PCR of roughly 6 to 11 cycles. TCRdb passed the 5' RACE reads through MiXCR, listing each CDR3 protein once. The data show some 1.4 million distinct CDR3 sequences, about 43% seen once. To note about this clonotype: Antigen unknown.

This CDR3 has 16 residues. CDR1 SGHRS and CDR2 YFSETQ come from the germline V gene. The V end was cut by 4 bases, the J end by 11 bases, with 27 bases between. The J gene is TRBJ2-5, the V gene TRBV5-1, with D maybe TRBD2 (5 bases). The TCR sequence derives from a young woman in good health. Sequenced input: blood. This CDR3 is CASSPGAPPGGHEQYF. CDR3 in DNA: TGCGCCAGCAGCCCGGGTGCCCCGCCAGGAGGCCATGAGCAGTACTTC.